This T cell receptor beta chain was sequenced during a study of blood T cells in healthy people across ages. Study background: About one barcoded beta molecule per two T cells came from capture by template switching. Study-level points and caveats: No one knew whether donors had CMV, which possibly confounded expanded clonotype changes. More naive CD4+ cells and higher diversity were found in long-lived than in aged donors. TCR beta diversity per million T cells fell roughly linearly with age.

This clonotype was recorded a few times. The antigen is unknown. PCR was performed a second time for roughly 6 to 12 cycles using a sample-barcoded 5' primer and a J-beta primer mix. MiXCR, run by TCRdb on the 5' RACE reads, gives a single entry per CDR3 protein. The sample yields about 630,000 distinct CDR3 sequences, roughly 20% seen once. This CDR3 is built from 14 residues. V was clipped by 1 base and J by 0 bases, with 6 bases between them. CDR1 and CDR2 (germline): SGHVS, FNYEAQ. Sequences were obtained from blood. This chain links TRBV7-6 with TRBJ2-5, with D possibly being TRBD2 (5 bases). The clonotype originates from a man aged 70-80 years in good health. The CDR3 region is CASSLGGHQETQYF. CDR3 sequence (DNA): TGTGCCAGCAGCTTAGGAGGGCACCAAGAGACCCAGTACTTC. The full variable domain, in which reference TRBV7-6 and TRBJ2-5 provide the parts outside the CDR3, is GAGVSQSPRYKVTKRGQDVALRCDPISGHVSLYWYRQALGQGPEFLTYFNYEAQQDKSGLPNDRFSAERPEGSISTLTIQRTEQRDSAMYRCASSLGGHQETQYFGPGTRLLVL.